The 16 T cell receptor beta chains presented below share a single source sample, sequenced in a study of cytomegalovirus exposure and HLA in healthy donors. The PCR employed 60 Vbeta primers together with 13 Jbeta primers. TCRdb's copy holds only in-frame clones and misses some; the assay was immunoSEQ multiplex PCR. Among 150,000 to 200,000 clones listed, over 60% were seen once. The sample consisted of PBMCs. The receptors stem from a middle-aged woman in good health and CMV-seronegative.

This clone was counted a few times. CDR3 sequence: CASSWNRGNTEAFF. As DNA, the CDR3 is TGTGCCAGCAGCTGGAACAGGGGTAACACTGAAGCTTTCTTT. The chain couples TRBV11-2 to TRBJ1-1; 7 nucleotides agree with TRBD1. The CDR3 runs to 14 residues. Germline V gene lookup returns CDR1 SGHAT and CDR2 FQNNGV. J gave up 2 bases and V 4 bases, and 4 bases lay outside the gene matches.

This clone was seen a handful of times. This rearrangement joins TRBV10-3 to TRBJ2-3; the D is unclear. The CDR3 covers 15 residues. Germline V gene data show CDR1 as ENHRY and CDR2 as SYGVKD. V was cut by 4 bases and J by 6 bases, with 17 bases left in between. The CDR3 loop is CAISARHYDGDTQYF. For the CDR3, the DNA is TGTGCCATCAGTGCAAGGCATTACGACGGGGATACGCAGTATTTT.

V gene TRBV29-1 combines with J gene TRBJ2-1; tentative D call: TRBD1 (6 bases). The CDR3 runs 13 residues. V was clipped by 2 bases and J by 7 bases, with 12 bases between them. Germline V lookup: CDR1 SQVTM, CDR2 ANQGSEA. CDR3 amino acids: CSVEMSQGNEQFF. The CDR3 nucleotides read TGCAGCGTTGAAATGAGTCAGGGGAATGAGCAGTTCTTC.

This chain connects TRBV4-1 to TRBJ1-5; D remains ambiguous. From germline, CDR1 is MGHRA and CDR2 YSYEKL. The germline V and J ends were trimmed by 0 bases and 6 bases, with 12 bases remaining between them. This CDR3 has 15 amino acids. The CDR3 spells CASSQDPGVGQPQHF. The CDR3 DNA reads TGCGCCAGCAGCCAAGATCCCGGGGTTGGTCAGCCCCAGCATTTT.

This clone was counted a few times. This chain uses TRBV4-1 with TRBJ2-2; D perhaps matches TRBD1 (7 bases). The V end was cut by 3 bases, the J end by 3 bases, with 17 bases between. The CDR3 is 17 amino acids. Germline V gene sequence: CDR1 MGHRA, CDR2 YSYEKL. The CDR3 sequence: CASSQTSDREDTGELFF. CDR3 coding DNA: TGCGCCAGCAGCCAGACATCCGACAGGGAGGACACCGGGGAGCTGTTTTTT.

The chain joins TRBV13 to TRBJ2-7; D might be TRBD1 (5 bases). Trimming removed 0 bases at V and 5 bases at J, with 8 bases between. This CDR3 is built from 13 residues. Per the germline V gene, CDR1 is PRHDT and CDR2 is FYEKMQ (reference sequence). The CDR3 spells CASSLGQGNEQYV. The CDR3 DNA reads TGTGCCAGCAGCTTAGGCCAGGGAAACGAGCAGTACGTC.

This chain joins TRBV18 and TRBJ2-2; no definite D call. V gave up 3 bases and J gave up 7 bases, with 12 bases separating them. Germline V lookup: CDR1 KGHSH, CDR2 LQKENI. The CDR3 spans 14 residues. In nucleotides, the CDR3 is TGTGCCAGCTCACCGATCGCAGTTTACGGGGAGCTGTTTTTT. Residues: CASSPIAVYGELFF.

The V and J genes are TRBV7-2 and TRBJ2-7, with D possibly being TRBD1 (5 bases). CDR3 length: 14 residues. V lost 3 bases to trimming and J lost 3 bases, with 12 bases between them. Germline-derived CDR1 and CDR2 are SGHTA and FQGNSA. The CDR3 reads CASSLARDGYEQYF. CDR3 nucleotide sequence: TGTGCCAGCAGCTTGGCCAGGGATGGCTACGAGCAGTACTTC.

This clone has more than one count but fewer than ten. As DNA, the CDR3 is TGTGCCAGTAGTATAGATCTGGGACAGGGGACGGACATTCAGTACTTC. Amino acid sequence: CASSIDLGQGTDIQYF. This chain connects TRBV19 to TRBJ2-4; 10 bases align to TRBD1. CDR1 and CDR2 (germline): LNHDA, SQIVND (reference sequence). V was pared by 0 bases and J by 8 bases, with 7 bases of the junction left unmatched. CDR3 length: 16 amino acids.

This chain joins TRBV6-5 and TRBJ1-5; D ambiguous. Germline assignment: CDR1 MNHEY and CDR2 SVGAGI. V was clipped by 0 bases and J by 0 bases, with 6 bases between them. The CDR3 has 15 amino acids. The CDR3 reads CASSYSAASNQPQHF. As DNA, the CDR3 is TGTGCCAGCAGTTACTCAGCGGCTAGCAATCAGCCCCAGCATTTT.

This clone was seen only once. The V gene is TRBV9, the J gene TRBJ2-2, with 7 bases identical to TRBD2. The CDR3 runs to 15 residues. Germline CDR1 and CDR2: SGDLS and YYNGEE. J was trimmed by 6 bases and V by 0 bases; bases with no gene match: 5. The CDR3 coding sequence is TGTGCCAGCAGCGTAGGCGGGAGTGGGTCCGGGGAGCTGTTTTTT. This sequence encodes CASSVGGSGSGELFF.

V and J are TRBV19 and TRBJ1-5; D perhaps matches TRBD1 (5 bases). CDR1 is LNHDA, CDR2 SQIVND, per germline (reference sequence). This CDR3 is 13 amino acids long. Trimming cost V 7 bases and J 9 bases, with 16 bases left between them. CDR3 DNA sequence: TGTGCCAGTAATGCCGGGTCCCAGGGGCCCCAGCATTTT. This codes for CASNAGSQGPQHF.

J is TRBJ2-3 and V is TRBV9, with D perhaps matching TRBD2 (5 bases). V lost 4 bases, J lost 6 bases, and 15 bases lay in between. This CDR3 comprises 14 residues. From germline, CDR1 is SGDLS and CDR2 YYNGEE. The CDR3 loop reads CASSPRGREDTQYF. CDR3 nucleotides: TGTGCCAGCAGCCCGAGAGGTAGGGAGGATACGCAGTATTTT.

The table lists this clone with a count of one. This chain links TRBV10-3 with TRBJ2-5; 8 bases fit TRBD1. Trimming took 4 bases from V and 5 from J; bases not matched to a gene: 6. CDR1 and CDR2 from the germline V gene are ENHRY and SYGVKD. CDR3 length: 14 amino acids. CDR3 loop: CAISGVRGQETQYF. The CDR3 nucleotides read TGTGCCATCAGTGGGGTCAGGGGGCAGGAGACCCAGTACTTC.

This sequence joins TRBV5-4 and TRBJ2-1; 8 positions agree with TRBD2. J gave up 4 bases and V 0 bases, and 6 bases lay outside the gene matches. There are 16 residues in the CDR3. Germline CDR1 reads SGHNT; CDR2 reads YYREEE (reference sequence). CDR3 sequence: CASSLGAPSGYNEQFF. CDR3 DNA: TGTGCCAGCAGCTTGGGGGCGCCTAGCGGGTACAATGAGCAGTTCTTC.

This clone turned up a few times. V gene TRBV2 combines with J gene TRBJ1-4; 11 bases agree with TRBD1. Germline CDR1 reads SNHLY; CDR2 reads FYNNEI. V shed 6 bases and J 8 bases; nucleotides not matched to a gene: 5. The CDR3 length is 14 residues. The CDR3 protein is CASRGTGGREKLFF. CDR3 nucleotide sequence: TGTGCCAGCAGGGGGACAGGGGGACGAGAAAAACTGTTTTTT.